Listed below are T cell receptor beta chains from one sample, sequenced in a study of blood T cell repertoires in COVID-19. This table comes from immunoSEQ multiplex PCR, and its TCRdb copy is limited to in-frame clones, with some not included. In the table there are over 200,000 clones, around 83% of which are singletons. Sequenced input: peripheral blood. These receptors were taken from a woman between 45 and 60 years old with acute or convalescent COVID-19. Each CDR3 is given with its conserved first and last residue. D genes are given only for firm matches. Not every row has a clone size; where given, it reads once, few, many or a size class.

CASSPLGGWITSGANVLTF TGCGCCAGCAGCCCCCTCGGGGGGTGGATTACCTCTGGGGCCAACGTCCTGACTTTC TRBD2 many TRBJ2-6 TRBV5-1
CASSLQSTGGLNEQFF TGTGCCAGCAGCTTGCAGTCGACAGGGGGCTTAAATGAGCAGTTCTTC TRBD1 NA TRBJ2-1 TRBV5-4
CASSSLVETGELFF TGTGCCAGCAGCTCGTTAGTGGAGACCGGGGAGCTGTTTTTT NA NA TRBJ2-2 TRBV5-4
CASSLTGLVPFYNEQFF TGTGCCAGCAGCTTAACGGGACTAGTCCCCTTTTACAATGAGCAGTTCTTC TRBD2 NA TRBJ2-1 TRBV7-3
CASSDVTEAFF TGTGCCAGCAGTGACGTCACTGAAGCTTTCTTT NA few TRBJ1-1 TRBV6-1
CASSPDDTYEQYF TGTGCCAGCTCACCTGACGACACCTACGAGCAGTACTTC NA NA TRBJ2-7 TRBV18
CASTHRQEVINEQFF TGTGCCAGCACCCACCGGCAGGAGGTAATCAATGAGCAGTTCTTC NA NA TRBJ2-1 TRBV2
CASSQVQGLGNTIYF TGTGCCAGCAGCCAAGTTCAGGGACTTGGAAACACCATATATTTT NA NA TRBJ1-3 TRBV3-1/TRBV3-2
CASSPAGQPQHF TGTGCCAGCAGCCCCGCGGGTCAGCCCCAGCATTTT NA once TRBJ1-5 TRBV6-2/TRBV6-3
CASTHTGERNNSPLHF TGTGCCAGTACTCATACAGGGGAAAGGAATAATTCACCCCTCCACTTT TRBD1 few TRBJ1-6 TRBV19
CASSQEEGGGSTEAFF TGTGCCAGCAGCCAAGAAGAGGGGGGGGGAAGCACTGAAGCTTTCTTT NA NA TRBJ1-1 TRBV4-2
CASRFLADRSDNEQFF TGTGCCAGCAGATTTCTCGCGGACAGGAGTGACAATGAGCAGTTCTTC TRBD1 NA TRBJ2-1 TRBV2
CASRPTGGTDTQYF TGTGCCAGCAGGCCGACAGGGGGAACAGATACGCAGTATTTT TRBD1 NA TRBJ2-3 TRBV6-5
CASRARGLVGNTIYF TGTGCCAGCAGGGCCAGGGGGCTGGTAGGAAACACCATATATTTT TRBD1 NA TRBJ1-3 TRBV2
CSVAGLNAGGELFF TGCAGCGTGGCGGGGCTTAACGCGGGCGGGGAGCTGTTTTTT NA NA TRBJ2-2 TRBV29-1
CASSGGSLSYEQYF TGCGCCAGCAGCGGAGGAAGCCTATCCTACGAGCAGTACTTC NA NA TRBJ2-7 TRBV5-1
CASSPTGGRGNQPQHF TGTGCCAGCAGTCCCACGGGAGGGAGGGGCAATCAGCCCCAGCATTTT NA NA TRBJ1-5 TRBV6-2/TRBV6-3
CASSSPKRRLAGDTQYF TGTGCCAGCAGCTCCCCTAAACGTCGTCTAGCGGGAGATACGCAGTATTTT TRBD2 NA TRBJ2-3 TRBV7-2
CASSSREVYEQYF TGTGCCAGCAGCTCCCGGGAGGTCTACGAGCAGTACTTC TRBD2 NA TRBJ2-7 TRBV28
CASSLRGTGDGYTF TGTGCCAGCAGCCTTCGTGGGACAGGGGATGGCTACACCTTC TRBD1 NA TRBJ1-2 TRBV3-1/TRBV3-2
CASSPRGSETQYF TGTGCCAGCAGTCCGCGAGGGTCAGAGACCCAGTACTTC NA NA TRBJ2-5 TRBV27
CASGPTATQYF TGTGCCAGCGGTCCCACTGCGACCCAGTACTTC NA NA TRBJ2-5 TRBV6-5
CASSFGTGVGEQYF TGTGCCAGCAGTTTCGGGACAGGGGTTGGCGAGCAGTACTTC TRBD1 NA TRBJ2-7 TRBV27
CSVEVDGSVYEQYF TGCAGCGTCGAGGTGGACGGGAGTGTATACGAGCAGTACTTC NA once TRBJ2-7 TRBV29-1